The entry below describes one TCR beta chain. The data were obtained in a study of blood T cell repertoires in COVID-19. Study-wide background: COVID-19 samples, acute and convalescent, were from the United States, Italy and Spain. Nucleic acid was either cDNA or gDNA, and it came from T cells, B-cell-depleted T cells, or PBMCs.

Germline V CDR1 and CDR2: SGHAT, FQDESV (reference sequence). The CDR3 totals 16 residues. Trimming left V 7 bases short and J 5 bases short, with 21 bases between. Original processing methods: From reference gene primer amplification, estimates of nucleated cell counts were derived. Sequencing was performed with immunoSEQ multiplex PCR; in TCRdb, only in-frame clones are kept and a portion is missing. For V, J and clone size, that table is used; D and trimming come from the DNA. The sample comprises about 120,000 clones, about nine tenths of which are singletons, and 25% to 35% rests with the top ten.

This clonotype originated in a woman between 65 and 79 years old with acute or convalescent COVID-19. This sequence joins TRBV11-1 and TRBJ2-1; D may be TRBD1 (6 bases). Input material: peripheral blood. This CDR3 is CASTAGRQGLDNEQFF. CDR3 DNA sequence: TGTGCCAGCACCGCCGGACGGCAGGGGCTCGACAATGAGCAGTTCTTC.